This TCR beta chain was sequenced during a study of cytomegalovirus exposure and HLA in healthy donors. Study results and limitations: Immune exposure was documented only through CMV serostatus. Several of the most significant clusters appeared linked to common viral pathogens, based on a later analysis.

The V gene end was trimmed by 3 bases and the J gene end by 7 bases; junction bases not matched to a gene: 5. The germline gives CDR1 GTSNPN, CDR2 SVGIG (reference sequence). This CDR3 has 13 residues. Primers included in the PCR were 60 Vbeta and 13 Jbeta primers. Measured with immunoSEQ multiplex PCR; TCRdb has only the in-frame clones, and not every one. This table holds around 210,000 clones, more than 75% found once. About this clone: Antigen: not known.

The sample comprised PBMCs. The chain joins TRBV30 to TRBJ2-1; 8 bases align to TRBD1. The sequence came from a male donor in good health and CMV-seropositive. In DNA form, the CDR3 reads TGTGCCTGGAGCGGAGGACAGGGTAATGAGCAGTTCTTC. It is translated as CAWSGGQGNEQFF.